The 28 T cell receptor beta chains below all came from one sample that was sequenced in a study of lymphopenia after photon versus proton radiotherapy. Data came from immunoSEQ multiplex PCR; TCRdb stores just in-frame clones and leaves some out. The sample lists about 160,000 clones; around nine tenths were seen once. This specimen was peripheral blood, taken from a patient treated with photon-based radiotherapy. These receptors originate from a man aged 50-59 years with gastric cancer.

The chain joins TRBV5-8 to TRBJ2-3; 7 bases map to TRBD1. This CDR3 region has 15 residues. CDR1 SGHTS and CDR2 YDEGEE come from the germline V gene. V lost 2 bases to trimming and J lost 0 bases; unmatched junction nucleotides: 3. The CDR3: CASSFYRGSTDTQYF. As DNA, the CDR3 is TGTGCCAGCAGCTTCTACAGGGGAAGCACAGATACGCAGTATTTT.

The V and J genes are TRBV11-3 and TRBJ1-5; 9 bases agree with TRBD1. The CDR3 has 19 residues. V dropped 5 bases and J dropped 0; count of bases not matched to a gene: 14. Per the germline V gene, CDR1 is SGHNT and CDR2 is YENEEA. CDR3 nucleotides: TGTGCCAGCAGCCTAAACAGGGGGCCAGGAGTTTATAGCAATCAGCCCCAGCATTTT. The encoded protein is CASSLNRGPGVYSNQPQHF.

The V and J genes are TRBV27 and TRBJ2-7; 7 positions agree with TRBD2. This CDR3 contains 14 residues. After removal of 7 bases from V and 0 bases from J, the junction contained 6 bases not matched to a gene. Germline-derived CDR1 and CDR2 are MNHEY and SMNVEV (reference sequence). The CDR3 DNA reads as TGTGCCAGCAACGAAGCGGGAAGCTCCTACGAGCAGTACTTC. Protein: CASNEAGSSYEQYF.

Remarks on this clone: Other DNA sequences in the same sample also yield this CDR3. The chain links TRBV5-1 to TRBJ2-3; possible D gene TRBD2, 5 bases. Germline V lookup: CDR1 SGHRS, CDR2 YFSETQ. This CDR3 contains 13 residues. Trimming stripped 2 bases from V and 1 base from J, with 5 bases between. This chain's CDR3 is CASSFGGTDTQYF. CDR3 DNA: TGCGCCAGCAGCTTCGGGGGCACAGATACGCAGTATTTT.

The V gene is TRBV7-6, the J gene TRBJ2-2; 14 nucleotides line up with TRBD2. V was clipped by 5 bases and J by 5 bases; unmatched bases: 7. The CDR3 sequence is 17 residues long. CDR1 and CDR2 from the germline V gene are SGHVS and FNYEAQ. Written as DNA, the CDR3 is TGTGCCAGCAGCCAGACTAGCGGGAGGGCCCGTACCGGGGAGCTGTTTTTT. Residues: CASSQTSGRARTGELFF. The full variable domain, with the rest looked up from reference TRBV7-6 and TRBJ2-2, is GAGVSQSPRYKVTKRGQDVALRCDPISGHVSLYWYRQALGQGPEFLTYFNYEAQQDKSGLPNDRFSAERPEGSISTLTIQRTEQRDSAMYRCASSQTSGRARTGELFFGEGSRLTVL.

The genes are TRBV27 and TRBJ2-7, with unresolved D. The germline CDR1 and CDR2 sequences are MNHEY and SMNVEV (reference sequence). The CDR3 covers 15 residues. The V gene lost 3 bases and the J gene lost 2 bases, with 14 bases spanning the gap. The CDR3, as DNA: TGTGCCAGCAGTTTTTCAGGCCTAAACACCTACGAGCAGTACTTC. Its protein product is CASSFSGLNTYEQYF.

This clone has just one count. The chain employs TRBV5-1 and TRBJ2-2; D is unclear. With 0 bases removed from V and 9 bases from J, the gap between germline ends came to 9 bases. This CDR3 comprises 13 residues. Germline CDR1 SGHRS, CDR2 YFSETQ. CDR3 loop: CASSLGTPRELFF. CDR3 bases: TGCGCCAGCAGCTTGGGGACGCCGCGGGAGCTGTTTTTT.

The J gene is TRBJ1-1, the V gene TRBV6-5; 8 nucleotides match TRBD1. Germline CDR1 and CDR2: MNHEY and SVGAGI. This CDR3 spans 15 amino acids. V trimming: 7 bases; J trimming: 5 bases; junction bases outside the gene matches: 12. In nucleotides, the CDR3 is TGTGCCAGCACCGACGGACAGGGTTTTAGGACTGAAGCTTTCTTT. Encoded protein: CASTDGQGFRTEAFF.

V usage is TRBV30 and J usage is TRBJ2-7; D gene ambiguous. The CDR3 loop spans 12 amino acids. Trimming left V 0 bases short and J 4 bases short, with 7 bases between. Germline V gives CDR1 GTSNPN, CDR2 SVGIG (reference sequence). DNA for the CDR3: TGTGCCTGGAGTGTGGTGCGGTACGAGCAGTACTTC. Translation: CAWSVVRYEQYF.

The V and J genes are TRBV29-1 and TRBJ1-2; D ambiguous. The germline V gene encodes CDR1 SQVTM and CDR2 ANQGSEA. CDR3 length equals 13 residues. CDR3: CSPLRAEDYGYTF. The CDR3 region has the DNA TGCAGTCCTCTCCGGGCAGAAGACTATGGCTACACCTTC.

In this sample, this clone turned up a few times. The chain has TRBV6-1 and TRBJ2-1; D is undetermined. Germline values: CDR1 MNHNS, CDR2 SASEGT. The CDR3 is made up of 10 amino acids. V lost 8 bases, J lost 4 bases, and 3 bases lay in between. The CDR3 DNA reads TGTGCCAGCGGTTACAATGAGCAGTTCTTC. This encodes CASGYNEQFF.

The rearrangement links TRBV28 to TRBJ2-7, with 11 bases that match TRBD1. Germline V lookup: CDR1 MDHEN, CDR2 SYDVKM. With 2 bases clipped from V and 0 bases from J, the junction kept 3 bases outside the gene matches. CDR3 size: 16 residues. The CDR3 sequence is CASSLSGTGGSYEQYF. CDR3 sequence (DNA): TGTGCCAGCAGTTTAAGCGGGACAGGGGGCTCCTACGAGCAGTACTTC.

The CDR3 spells CASSLTGAGEKLFF. The CDR3 DNA is TGTGCCAGCAGCTTGACAGGGGCGGGTGAAAAACTGTTTTTT. The V call is TRBV7-9, the J call TRBJ1-4; 8 bases map to TRBD1. The V and J ends lost 3 bases and 7 bases, in that order; junction bases with no gene match: 4. In germline, CDR1 is SEHNR, CDR2 FQNEAQ (reference sequence). This CDR3 contains 14 residues.

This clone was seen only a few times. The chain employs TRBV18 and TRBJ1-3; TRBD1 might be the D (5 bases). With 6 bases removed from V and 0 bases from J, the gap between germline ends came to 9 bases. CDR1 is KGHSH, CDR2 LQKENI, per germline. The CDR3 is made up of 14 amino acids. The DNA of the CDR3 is TGTGCCAGCTCGGCAGACAGCTCTGGAAACACCATATATTTT. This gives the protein CASSADSSGNTIYF.

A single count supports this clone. The CDR3: CASSQGQNYGYTF. CDR3 DNA sequence: TGCGCCAGCAGCCAAGGTCAGAACTATGGCTACACCTTC. This chain uses TRBV4-3 with TRBJ1-2; no firm D call. The V gene lost 1 base and the J gene lost 2 bases, with 5 bases spanning the gap. Germline V gene lookup returns CDR1 LGHNA and CDR2 YSLEER. CDR3 length: 13 amino acids.

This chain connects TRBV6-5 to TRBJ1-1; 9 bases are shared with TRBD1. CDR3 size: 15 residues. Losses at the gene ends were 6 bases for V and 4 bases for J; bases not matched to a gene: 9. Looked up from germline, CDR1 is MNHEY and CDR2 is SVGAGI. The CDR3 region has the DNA TGTGCCAGCAGCTCCGGGACAGGGAGGCCCACTGAAGCTTTCTTT. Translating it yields CASSSGTGRPTEAFF.

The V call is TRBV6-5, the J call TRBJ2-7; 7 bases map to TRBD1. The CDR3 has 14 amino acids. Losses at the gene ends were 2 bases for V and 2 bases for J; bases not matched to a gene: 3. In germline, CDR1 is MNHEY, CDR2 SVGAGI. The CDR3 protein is CASSYDRVPYEQYF. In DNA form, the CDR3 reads TGTGCCAGCAGTTACGACAGGGTGCCCTACGAGCAGTACTTC.

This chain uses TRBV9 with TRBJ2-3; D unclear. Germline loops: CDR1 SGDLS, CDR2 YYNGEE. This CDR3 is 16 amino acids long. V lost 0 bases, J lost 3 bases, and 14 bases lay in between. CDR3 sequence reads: CASSVAQFKGTDTQYF. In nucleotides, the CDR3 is TGTGCCAGCAGCGTAGCTCAATTCAAAGGTACAGATACGCAGTATTTT.

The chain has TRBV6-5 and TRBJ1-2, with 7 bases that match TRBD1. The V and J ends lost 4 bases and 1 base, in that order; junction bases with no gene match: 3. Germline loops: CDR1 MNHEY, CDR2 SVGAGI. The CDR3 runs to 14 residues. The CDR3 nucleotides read TGTGCCAGCAGTTCCGGGACAGTTAACTATGGCTACACCTTC. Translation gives CASSSGTVNYGYTF.

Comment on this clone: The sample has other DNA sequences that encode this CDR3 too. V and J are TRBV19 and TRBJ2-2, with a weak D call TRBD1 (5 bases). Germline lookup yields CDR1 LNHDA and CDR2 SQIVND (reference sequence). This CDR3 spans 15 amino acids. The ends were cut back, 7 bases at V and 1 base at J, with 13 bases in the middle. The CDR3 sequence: CASTPGQGNTGELFF. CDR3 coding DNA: TGTGCCAGTACCCCAGGGCAGGGGAACACCGGGGAGCTGTTTTTT.

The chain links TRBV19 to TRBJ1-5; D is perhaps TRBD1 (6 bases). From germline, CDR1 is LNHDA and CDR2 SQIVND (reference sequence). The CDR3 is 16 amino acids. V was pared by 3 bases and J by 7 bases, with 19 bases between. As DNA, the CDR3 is TGTGCCAGTAGTATCCAACAGGGCCTCCCATGGCAGCCCCAGCATTTT. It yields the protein CASSIQQGLPWQPQHF. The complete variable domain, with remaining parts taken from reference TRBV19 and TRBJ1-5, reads DGGITQSPKYLFRKEGQNVTLSCEQNLNHDAMYWYRQDPGQGLRLIYYSQIVNDFQKGDIAEGYSVSREKKESFPLTVTSAQKNPTAFYLCASSIQQGLPWQPQHFGDGTRLSIL.

The CDR3 region is CASSRTGTNTEAFF. For the CDR3, the DNA is TGCGCCAGCAGCCGGACAGGGACGAACACTGAAGCTTTCTTT. This chain connects TRBV5-1 to TRBJ1-1; TRBD1 matches at 8 bases. Germline CDR1 is SGHRS and CDR2 is YFSETQ. The CDR3 is made up of 14 amino acids. V trimming: 4 bases; J trimming: 1 base; junction bases outside the gene matches: 3.

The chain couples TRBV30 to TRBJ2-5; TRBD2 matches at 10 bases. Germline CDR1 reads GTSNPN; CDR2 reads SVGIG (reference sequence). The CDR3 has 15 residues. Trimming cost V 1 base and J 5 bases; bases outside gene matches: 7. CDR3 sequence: CAWSDTSGILETQYF. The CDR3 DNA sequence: TGTGCCTGGAGTGATACTAGCGGGATCTTGGAGACCCAGTACTTC.

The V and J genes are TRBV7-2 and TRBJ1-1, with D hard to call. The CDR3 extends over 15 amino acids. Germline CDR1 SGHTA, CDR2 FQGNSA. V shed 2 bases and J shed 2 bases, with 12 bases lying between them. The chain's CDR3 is CASSLIKLSNTEAFF. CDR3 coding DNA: TGTGCCAGCAGCTTAATCAAGCTTTCCAACACTGAAGCTTTCTTT.

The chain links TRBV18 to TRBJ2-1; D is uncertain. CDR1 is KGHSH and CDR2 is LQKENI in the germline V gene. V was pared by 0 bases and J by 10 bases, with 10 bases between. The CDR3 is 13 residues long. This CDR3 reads CASSPPASWEQFF. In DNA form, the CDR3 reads TGTGCCAGCTCACCACCGGCTTCGTGGGAGCAGTTCTTC.

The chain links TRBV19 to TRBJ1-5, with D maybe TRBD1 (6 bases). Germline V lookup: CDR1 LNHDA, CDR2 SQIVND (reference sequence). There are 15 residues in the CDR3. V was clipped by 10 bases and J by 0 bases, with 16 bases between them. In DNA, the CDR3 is TGTGCCACCTCCGGGACATTCAATAGCAATCAGCCCCAGCATTTT. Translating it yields CATSGTFNSNQPQHF.

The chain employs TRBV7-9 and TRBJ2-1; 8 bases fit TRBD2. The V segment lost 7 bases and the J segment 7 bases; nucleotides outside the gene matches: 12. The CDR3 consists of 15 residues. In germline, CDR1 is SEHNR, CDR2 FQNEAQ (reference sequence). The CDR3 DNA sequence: TGTGCCAGCAACCACCCCAGCGGGAGTTTGAATGAGCAGTTCTTC. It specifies CASNHPSGSLNEQFF.

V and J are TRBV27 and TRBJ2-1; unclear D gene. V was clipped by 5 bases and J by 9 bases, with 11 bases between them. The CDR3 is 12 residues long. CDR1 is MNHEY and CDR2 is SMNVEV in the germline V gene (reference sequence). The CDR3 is CASSRSQFEQFF. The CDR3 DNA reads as TGTGCCAGCAGTCGGTCCCAGTTTGAGCAGTTCTTC.